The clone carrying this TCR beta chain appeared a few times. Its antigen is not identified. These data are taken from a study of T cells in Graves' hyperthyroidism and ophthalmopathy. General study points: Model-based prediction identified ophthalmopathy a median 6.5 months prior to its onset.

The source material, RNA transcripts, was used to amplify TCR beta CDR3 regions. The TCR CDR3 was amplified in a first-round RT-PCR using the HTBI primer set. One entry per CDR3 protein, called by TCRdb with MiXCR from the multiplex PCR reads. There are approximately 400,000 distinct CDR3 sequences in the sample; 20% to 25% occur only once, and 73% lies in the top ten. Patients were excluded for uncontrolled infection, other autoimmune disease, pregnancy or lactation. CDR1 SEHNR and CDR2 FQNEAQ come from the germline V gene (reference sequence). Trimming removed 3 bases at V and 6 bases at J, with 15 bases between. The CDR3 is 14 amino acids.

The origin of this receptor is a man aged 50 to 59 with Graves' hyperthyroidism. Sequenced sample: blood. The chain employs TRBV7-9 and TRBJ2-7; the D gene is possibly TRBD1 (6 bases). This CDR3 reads CASSLGAGSGEQYF. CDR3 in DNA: TGTGCCAGCAGCTTGGGGGCAGGGTCGGGCGAGCAGTACTTC.